Shown below are 23 T cell receptor beta chains from a single sample sequenced in a study of blood T cell repertoires in COVID-19 (dated by TCRdb to about 2020). Library preparation employed the immunoSEQ multiplex PCR assay. Not all clones reach the TCRdb copy of this immuneACCESS table, which keeps in-frame sequences only. Checked studies attribute under half of the gap to unresolved V genes and leave the rest unexplained. The sample table records about 260,000 clones; around 86% of these occur just once. Roughly 9.8% of the sample lies in the top ten. The specimen sequenced was peripheral blood. Receptors originate from a middle-aged man who had recovered from COVID-19.

The chain carries TRBV6-5 and TRBJ2-7; 7 bases are a match to TRBD2. The CDR3 is 12 residues long. V trimming: 5 bases; J trimming: 6 bases; junction bases outside the gene matches: 4. Germline values: CDR1 MNHEY, CDR2 SVGAGI. The CDR3 spells CASSRTSREQYF. The DNA of the CDR3 is TGTGCCAGCAGTCGGACTAGTCGCGAGCAGTACTTC.

The chain combines TRBV13 with TRBJ2-5, with 13 positions matching TRBD2. The junction had 2 bases not matched to a gene; V was cut back by 1 base and J by 3 bases. The germline V gene encodes CDR1 PRHDT and CDR2 FYEKMQ (reference sequence). The CDR3 consists of 16 residues. The CDR3 DNA is TGTGCCAGCAGCTTAGAGGGACTAGCGGGGAAAGAGACCCAGTACTTC. Amino acids: CASSLEGLAGKETQYF.

This clone was detected once. The V and J genes are TRBV5-1 and TRBJ1-3; D is undetermined. The V gene lost 2 bases and the J gene lost 0 bases, with 12 bases spanning the gap. The V gene's germline CDR1 is SGHRS and CDR2 YFSETQ. This CDR3 is built from 16 residues. The CDR3 DNA follows: TGCGCCAGCAGCTTTCTGCGGGCCGACTCTGGAAACACCATATATTTT. Its protein product is CASSFLRADSGNTIYF.

The genes are TRBV19 and TRBJ2-1, with 8 bases aligning to TRBD1. The length of the CDR3 is 13 residues. The germline V gene has CDR1 LNHDA and CDR2 SQIVND (reference sequence). The ends lost 5 bases at V and 8 bases at J; junction bases unmatched: 5. In nucleotides, the CDR3 is TGTGCCAGTAGTCCAGGGGGCCTCGATGAGCAGTTCTTC. As protein: CASSPGGLDEQFF. Supplemented by reference TRBV19 and TRBJ2-1, the full variable domain reads DGGITQSPKYLFRKEGQNVTLSCEQNLNHDAMYWYRQDPGQGLRLIYYSQIVNDFQKGDIAEGYSVSREKKESFPLTVTSAQKNPTAFYLCASSPGGLDEQFFGPGTRLTVL.

DNA for the CDR3: TGTGCCAGCAGCCCCAGACAGGGGGCGTCCGGTGATGAGCAGTTCTTC. This codes for CASSPRQGASGDEQFF. V is TRBV9 and J is TRBJ2-1; TRBD1 aligns across 10 bases. With 4 bases clipped from V and 8 bases from J, the junction kept 12 bases outside the gene matches. Germline CDR1 reads SGDLS; CDR2 reads YYNGEE. This CDR3 spans 16 amino acids.

This chain uses TRBV6-5 with TRBJ1-6; D is ambiguous. V was cut by 7 bases and J by 7 bases, with 17 bases left in between. In germline, CDR1 is MNHEY, CDR2 SVGAGI. CDR3 length: 15 amino acids. The CDR3 coding sequence is TGTGCCAGCACCCCTGGCCGGGTCTCGAATTCACCCCTCCACTTT. This codes for CASTPGRVSNSPLHF.

This chain connects TRBV19 to TRBJ2-5; D gene ambiguous. From germline, CDR1 is LNHDA and CDR2 SQIVND (reference sequence). The CDR3 consists of 13 residues. V lost 3 bases to trimming and J lost 2 bases, with 7 bases between them. As DNA, the CDR3 is TGTGCCAGTAGTATTTTCGGGCAAGAGACCCAGTACTTC. Translated: CASSIFGQETQYF.

This clone has just a few counts. The chain is built from TRBV25-1 and TRBJ1-6; D is possibly TRBD1 (6 bases). The CDR3 totals 13 residues. CDR1 is MGHDK and CDR2 is SYGVNS in the germline V gene. V was trimmed by 4 bases and J by 11 bases, leaving 12 bases between them. Here the CDR3 DNA reads TGTGCCAGCAGTGTGGGACAATATGCACCCCTCCACTTT. Translating it yields CASSVGQYAPLHF.

The V and J genes are TRBV11-2 and TRBJ2-3; D might be TRBD2 (6 bases). The germline V and J ends were trimmed by 1 base and 2 bases, with 10 bases remaining between them. Germline V gene lookup returns CDR1 SGHAT and CDR2 FQNNGV. The CDR3 loop spans 15 amino acids. The DNA for the CDR3 is TGTGCCAGCAGCTTAGCTAGCGCCTACACAGATACGCAGTATTTT. It translates to CASSLASAYTDTQYF.

The chain couples TRBV27 to TRBJ2-3; 15 bases fit TRBD2. This CDR3 has 18 amino acids. The J segment lost 2 bases and the V segment lost 5 bases, leaving 8 bases of the junction unmatched. CDR1 is MNHEY, CDR2 SMNVEV, per germline (reference sequence). CDR3 bases: TGTGCCAGCAGTACCCCGGGACTAGCGGGGGGACCCACAGATACGCAGTATTTT. This gives the protein CASSTPGLAGGPTDTQYF.

The chain carries TRBV29-1 and TRBJ1-1; 9 nucleotides line up with TRBD1. Germline CDR1 reads SQVTM; CDR2 reads ANQGSEA. The length of the CDR3 is 13 residues. V trimming: 7 bases; J trimming: 5 bases; junction bases outside the gene matches: 8. The CDR3 here is CSASTGGRTEAFF. CDR3 coding DNA: TGCAGCGCTTCGACAGGGGGAAGGACTGAAGCTTTCTTT. The variable domain in full, completed from reference TRBV29-1 and TRBJ1-1, reads SAVISQKPSRDICQRGTSLTIQCQVDSQVTMMFWYRQQPGQSLTLIATANQGSEATYESGFVIDKFPISRPNLTFSTLTVSNMSPEDSSIYLCSASTGGRTEAFFGQGTRLTVV.

In nucleotides, the CDR3 is TGTGCCAGCAGTGATAGGACAGGGGGGTATCAGCCCCAGCATTTT. It codes for CASSDRTGGYQPQHF. V is TRBV6-1 and J is TRBJ1-5; TRBD1 agrees at 10 bases. Germline CDR1 is MNHNS and CDR2 is SASEGT. With V trimmed by 3 bases and J by 5 bases, 4 bases remained unmatched. CDR3 length: 15 residues.

The V gene is TRBV27, the J gene TRBJ2-2, with 7 nucleotides matching TRBD2. The CDR3 length is 16 residues. V shed 4 bases, J shed 4 bases, and the junction held 9 bases outside the gene matches. CDR1 MNHEY and CDR2 SMNVEV come from the germline V gene (reference sequence). The CDR3 is CASSSTFGRSTGELFF. The CDR3 nucleotides are TGTGCCAGCAGTTCAACTTTCGGGAGGAGCACCGGGGAGCTGTTTTTT.

This sequence joins TRBV7-9 and TRBJ2-1; 7 bases fit TRBD2. The CDR3 loop spans 13 amino acids. V lost 4 bases and J lost 9; bases outside the gene matches: 6. CDR1 and CDR2 from the germline V gene are SEHNR and FQNEAQ (reference sequence). The CDR3 spells CASSSRTSFEQFF. The DNA of the CDR3 is TGTGCCAGCAGCTCCCGGACTAGTTTTGAGCAGTTCTTC.

The rearrangement joins TRBV27 to TRBJ1-2; 9 bases line up with TRBD1. Germline V lookup: CDR1 MNHEY, CDR2 SMNVEV (reference sequence). This CDR3 comprises 13 residues. The V gene end was trimmed by 5 bases and the J gene end by 8 bases; junction bases not matched to a gene: 6. CDR3 in amino acids: CASSDRGGYGYTF. CDR3 bases: TGTGCCAGCAGTGACAGGGGGGGTTACGGCTACACCTTC.

The chain carries TRBV7-2 and TRBJ2-1; TRBD2 aligns across 7 bases. The J segment lost 7 bases and the V segment lost 6 bases, leaving 9 bases of the junction unmatched. The CDR3 is 14 amino acids. Germline loops: CDR1 SGHTA, CDR2 FQGNSA. The CDR3 loop reads CASRTRLAGNEQFF. Written as DNA, the CDR3 is TGTGCCAGCAGAACACGACTAGCAGGAAATGAGCAGTTCTTC.

This rearrangement joins TRBV19 to TRBJ2-2, with D possibly TRBD2 on 7 matching bases. The CDR3 covers 17 residues. V lost 6 bases, J lost 4 bases, and 21 bases lay in between. From germline, CDR1 is LNHDA and CDR2 SQIVND (reference sequence). CDR3 bases: TGTGCCAGTAGCAGTACCGTGGGGGGGGCCACCACCGGGGAGCTGTTTTTT. Encoded protein: CASSSTVGGATTGELFF. The full variable domain, its missing parts supplied by reference TRBV19 and TRBJ2-2, is DGGITQSPKYLFRKEGQNVTLSCEQNLNHDAMYWYRQDPGQGLRLIYYSQIVNDFQKGDIAEGYSVSREKKESFPLTVTSAQKNPTAFYLCASSSTVGGATTGELFFGEGSRLTVL.

J is TRBJ2-1 and V is TRBV27; possible D gene TRBD2, 6 bases. Trimming cost V 8 bases and J 10 bases, with 12 bases left between them. The CDR3 has 11 amino acids. Germline loops: CDR1 MNHEY, CDR2 SMNVEV (reference sequence). The CDR3 DNA is TGTGCCAGCCTGGGGGGTAGGGAGCAGTTCTTC. Translating it yields CASLGGREQFF.

The chain combines TRBV7-7 with TRBJ2-2; 10 positions match TRBD1. This CDR3 has 15 amino acids. CDR1 and CDR2 from the germline V gene are SSHAT and FNYEAQ (reference sequence). V shed 4 bases and J 7 bases; nucleotides not matched to a gene: 6. The CDR3 DNA follows: TGTGCCAGCAGCTCGGGGACAGGGGAATTCGGGGAGCTGTTTTTT. It yields the protein CASSSGTGEFGELFF. Full variable domain (outside the CDR3, taken from reference TRBV7-7 and TRBJ2-2): GAGVSQSPRYKVTKRGQDVTLRCDPISSHATLYWYQQALGQGPEFLTYFNYEAQPDKSGLPSDRFSAERPEGSISTLTIQRTEQRDSAMYRCASSSGTGEFGELFFGEGSRLTVL.

The chain carries TRBV9 and TRBJ2-1; D gene uncertain. CDR3 length equals 13 residues. Trimming took off 3 bases at V and 12 bases at J, with 16 bases between the two ends. Germline V CDR1 and CDR2: SGDLS, YYNGEE. The CDR3 nucleotides read TGTGCCAGCAGCGGGTCAAATACAATGGCGCAGTTCTTC. This codes for CASSGSNTMAQFF.

In its sample, this clone was seen a few times. V and J are TRBV7-9 and TRBJ1-2; possibly TRBD1 for D (5 bases). The V end was cut by 5 bases, the J end by 7 bases, with 11 bases between. Germline CDR1 and CDR2: SEHNR and FQNEAQ (reference sequence). This CDR3 is built from 12 residues. This CDR3 reads CASSRPGGGYTF. The CDR3 nucleotides read TGTGCCAGCAGCCGTCCGGGGGGTGGCTACACCTTC.

The V and J genes are TRBV14 and TRBJ2-7; a weak D match, TRBD2 (6 bases). Trimming took 4 bases from V and 0 from J, leaving 16 bases between them. This CDR3 is built from 16 residues. Germline values: CDR1 SGHDN, CDR2 FVKESK. The CDR3 loop reads CASSRGEGGSSYEQYF. DNA for the CDR3: TGTGCCAGCAGCCGAGGAGAGGGAGGAAGCTCCTACGAGCAGTACTTC.

In nucleotides, the CDR3 is TGTGCCAGCAGCTCAGGACTAGGATCCGGGGCCAACGTCCTGACTTTC. This encodes CASSSGLGSGANVLTF. The chain uses TRBV5-4 and TRBJ2-6; 7 nucleotides match TRBD2. The CDR3 length is 16 residues. Looked up from germline, CDR1 is SGHNT and CDR2 is YYREEE (reference sequence). The ends lost 3 bases at V and 4 bases at J; junction bases unmatched: 7.